A selection of T cell receptor beta chains follows, all from one sample in a study of vaccination effects on CD4 cells after COVID-19. TCRdb keeps only in-frame clones here, not all; method: immunoSEQ multiplex PCR. The sample lists about 46,000 clones, 65% to 75% occurring once. No cognate antigen is known for these TCRs. Sequencing was performed on CD4+ T cells from PBMCs cultured with HCoV-OC43 spike peptides, taken after COVID-19 vaccination. The origin of the receptors is a human donor who received a COVID-19 vaccine. Each CDR3 is given with its conserved first and last residue. Fields, in order: clone size, D gene, V gene, J gene, CDR3 protein, CDR3 DNA. D genes are given only for firm matches. Not every row has a clone size; where given, it reads once, few, many or a size class.

size: .; D: .; V: TRBV5-1; J: TRBJ1-2; CDR3: CASSLRPGDYGYTF; DNA: TGCGCCAGCAGCTTGAGGCCGGGTGACTATGGCTACACCTTC
size: .; D: .; V: TRBV10-2; J: TRBJ2-7; CDR3: CASSDSYEQYF; DNA: TGCGCCAGCAGTGACAGTTACGAGCAGTACTTC
size: .; D: TRBD1; V: TRBV2; J: TRBJ2-7; CDR3: CASSPGRGRFEQYF; DNA: TGTGCCAGCAGTCCGGGAAGGGGGCGGTTCGAGCAGTACTTC
size: .; D: .; V: TRBV4-1; J: TRBJ2-5; CDR3: CASSQSHLETQYF; DNA: TGCGCCAGCAGCCAATCTCACCTAGAGACCCAGTACTTC
size: .; D: .; V: TRBV6-5; J: TRBJ2-5; CDR3: CASSYSYRVDETQYF; DNA: TGTGCCAGCAGTTACTCGTACAGGGTGGATGAGACCCAGTACTTC
size: .; D: .; V: TRBV2; J: TRBJ1-2; CDR3: CAIVPSEQGGYTF; DNA: TGTGCCATAGTCCCCAGCGAGCAAGGTGGCTACACCTTC
size: few; D: .; V: TRBV5-4; J: TRBJ2-2; CDR3: CASSSNTGELFF; DNA: TGTGCCAGCAGCTCTAACACCGGGGAGCTGTTTTTT
size: .; D: TRBD2; V: TRBV6-5; J: TRBJ2-5; CDR3: CASSRGLAGTQYF; DNA: TGTGCCAGCAGTCGTGGACTAGCGGGGACCCAGTACTTC
size: .; D: .; V: TRBV10-2; J: TRBJ2-6; CDR3: CASSRGPMVSGANVLTF; DNA: TGCGCCAGCAGTCGGGGGCCGATGGTCTCTGGGGCCAACGTCCTGACTTTC
size: once; D: TRBD2; V: TRBV5-5; J: TRBJ2-3; CDR3: CASSLRLAGSTDTQYF; DNA: TGTGCCAGCAGCTTGAGGCTAGCGGGATCCACAGATACGCAGTATTTT
size: .; D: .; V: TRBV10-3; J: TRBJ1-6; CDR3: CAISPGTGNSPLHF; DNA: TGTGCCATCAGTCCCGGGACGGGAAATTCACCCCTCCACTTT
size: .; D: .; V: TRBV18; J: TRBJ1-1; CDR3: CASSPDPNTEAFF; DNA: TGTGCCAGCTCACCCGACCCGAACACTGAAGCTTTCTTT
size: .; D: TRBD2; V: TRBV19; J: TRBJ2-7; CDR3: CASSNSGGYEQYF; DNA: TGTGCCAGTAGTAATAGCGGGGGCTACGAGCAGTACTTC
size: .; D: .; V: TRBV30; J: TRBJ2-3; CDR3: CAWSVGLSTDTQYF; DNA: TGTGCCTGGAGTGTTGGACTAAGCACAGATACGCAGTATTTT
size: .; D: TRBD1; V: TRBV3-1/TRBV3-2; J: TRBJ1-2; CDR3: CASSLGQGYGYTF; DNA: TGTGCCAGCAGCCTGGGACAGGGCTATGGCTACACCTTC
size: .; D: .; V: TRBV5-6; J: TRBJ2-3; CDR3: CASSSLTVADTQYF; DNA: TGTGCCAGCAGCTCCCTGACGGTGGCAGATACGCAGTATTTT
size: .; D: .; V: TRBV20-1; J: TRBJ1-3; CDR3: CSASGRQSGISGNTIYF; DNA: TGCAGTGCTAGTGGACGTCAGTCTGGTATTTCTGGAAACACCATATATTTT